The 13 T cell receptor beta chains below were found in one sample sequenced in a study of blood T cell repertoires in COVID-19 (dated by TCRdb to the early 2020s). Libraries were made using the immunoSEQ multiplex PCR assay. Held by TCRdb, this immuneACCESS table contains in-frame sequences only and omits some clones. Under half of the omission traces to an unresolved V gene where checked; the cause of the rest is unknown. This sample is represented by approximately 200,000 clones; approximately 87% of them were singletons. The ten largest clones add up to about 2.2% of the sample. Sequencing used peripheral blood. The receptor set was obtained from a woman aged 45 to 65 with acute or convalescent COVID-19.

This clone has only one observation. V gene TRBV4-1 combines with J gene TRBJ2-3, with 8 bases identical to TRBD2. The V gene's germline CDR1 is MGHRA and CDR2 YSYEKL. The CDR3 runs to 15 residues. J gave up 1 base and V 2 bases, and 2 bases lay outside the gene matches. In DNA form, the CDR3 reads TGCGCCAGCAGCCAAAGCGGGGGCGGCACAGATACGCAGTATTTT. Translation gives CASSQSGGGTDTQYF.

The rearrangement joins TRBV19 to TRBJ1-4; D not certain. CDR3 size: 15 residues. The germline V and J ends were trimmed by 4 bases and 6 bases, with 15 bases remaining between them. Germline values: CDR1 LNHDA, CDR2 SQIVND (reference sequence). The CDR3 loop reads CASSTEANGDEKLFF. The CDR3 DNA reads as TGTGCCAGTAGTACAGAGGCCAACGGGGATGAAAAACTGTTTTTT.

The CDR3 protein is CASTGQGVPGYTF. CDR3 sequence (DNA): TGTGCCAGCACGGGACAGGGGGTGCCTGGCTACACCTTC. The chain employs TRBV18 and TRBJ1-2; 11 bases align to TRBD1. The V gene's germline CDR1 is KGHSH and CDR2 LQKENI. V shed 8 bases and J 7 bases; nucleotides not matched to a gene: 6. The CDR3 is made up of 13 amino acids. Supplemented by reference TRBV18 and TRBJ1-2, the full variable domain reads NAGVMQNPRHLVRRRGQEARLRCSPMKGHSHVYWYRQLPEEGLKFMVYLQKENIIDESGMPKERFSAEFPKEGPSILRIQQVVRGDSAAYFCASTGQGVPGYTFGSGTRLTVV.

The V and J genes are TRBV5-1 and TRBJ1-4, with 7 bases aligning to TRBD1. The CDR3 consists of 15 residues. Trimming at V came to 0 bases and at J to 4 bases, leaving 3 bases not matched to a gene. Germline V lookup: CDR1 SGHRS, CDR2 YFSETQ. Here the CDR3 DNA reads TGCGCCAGCAGCTTGGTGTCAGGGGGTAATGAAAAACTGTTTTTT. It codes for CASSLVSGGNEKLFF.

To note about this clone: The limits of the CDR3 on the DNA are not certain, so only TCRdb's listed CDR3 is given. The rearrangement links TRBV21-1 to TRBJ2-3; the table gives TRBD1 as D, unverified against the DNA. TRBV21-1 counts as a pseudogene. The CDR3 is made up of 23 amino acids, end residues included. CDR3: CASSNPGGFGQGAKLEFTDTQYF.

This chain uses TRBV6-5 with TRBJ1-5; the match to TRBD1 covers 8 bases. Germline assignment: CDR1 MNHEY and CDR2 SVGAGI. The CDR3 covers 15 residues. V dropped 4 bases and J dropped 8; count of bases not matched to a gene: 10. The CDR3 sequence is CASSSPGQGLKPQHF. CDR3 sequence (DNA): TGTGCCAGCAGTTCCCCCGGACAGGGACTGAAGCCCCAGCATTTT.

This chain joins TRBV19 and TRBJ1-2, with TRBD1 matching 8 bases. The trim removed 7 bases at V and 3 bases at J, leaving 16 bases unmatched. This CDR3 is built from 17 residues. Germline CDR1 LNHDA, CDR2 SQIVND (reference sequence). CDR3 in amino acids: CASTLPGTGSSHYGYTF. CDR3 in DNA: TGTGCCAGTACCCTCCCGGGGACAGGCAGCTCCCACTATGGCTACACCTTC.

This chain links TRBV19 with TRBJ1-1; 8 bases are a match to TRBD1. With 8 bases clipped from V and 5 bases from J, the junction kept 7 bases outside the gene matches. CDR1 and CDR2 from the germline V gene are LNHDA and SQIVND (reference sequence). This CDR3 region has 13 residues. CDR3 sequence reads: CASSGQGGTEAFF. CDR3 coding DNA: TGTGCCAGTTCCGGACAGGGAGGAACTGAAGCTTTCTTT.

The chain recombines TRBV19 with TRBJ2-3; D remains ambiguous. CDR1 is LNHDA and CDR2 is SQIVND in the germline V gene (reference sequence). The CDR3 extends over 15 amino acids. Trimming cost V 11 bases and J 0 bases, with 18 bases left between them. This chain's CDR3 is CAGSVSGQSTDTQYF. CDR3 DNA: TGTGCCGGCTCCGTCTCTGGCCAGAGCACAGATACGCAGTATTTT.

The V and J genes are TRBV10-2 and TRBJ1-4; D gene ambiguous. This CDR3 spans 15 amino acids. CDR1 and CDR2 from the germline V gene are WSHSY and SAAADI. Trimming removed 8 bases from V and 7 bases from J, with 20 bases in between. For the CDR3, the DNA is TGCGCCAGCGAAAACCCGACCGGCACGGGTGAAAAACTGTTTTTT. Residues: CASENPTGTGEKLFF.

The J gene is TRBJ2-3, the V gene TRBV5-5, with TRBD2 identical over 7 bases. The CDR3 is 12 residues long. Losses at the gene ends were 4 bases for V and 6 bases for J; bases not matched to a gene: 2. Germline V gene sequence: CDR1 SGHKS, CDR2 YYEKEE (reference sequence). The DNA for the CDR3 is TGTGCCAGCAGCGGGGGAGGGGATACGCAGTATTTT. It yields the protein CASSGGGDTQYF. The whole variable domain, filled in from reference TRBV5-5 and TRBJ2-3, reads DAGVTQSPTHLIKTRGQQVTLRCSPISGHKSVSWYQQVLGQGPQFIFQYYEKEERGRGNFPDRFSARQFPNYSSELNVNALLLGDSALYLCASSGGGDTQYFGPGTRLTVL.

With regard to this clone: This sample also contains other DNA sequences that code for the same CDR3. The chain uses TRBV20-1 and TRBJ2-5; D perhaps matches TRBD1 (6 bases). This CDR3 is 11 amino acids long. In germline, CDR1 is DFQATT, CDR2 SNEGSKA (reference sequence). V was trimmed by 3 bases and J by 5 bases, leaving 7 bases between them. DNA of the CDR3: TGCAGTGCTAGGGGGGCGGAGACCCAGTACTTC. Its protein product is CSARGAETQYF.

The chain uses TRBV7-9 and TRBJ2-1; D possibly corresponds to TRBD2 (6 bases). Trimming shortened V by 3 bases and J by 3 bases, and 18 bases separated the two germline ends. This CDR3 has 17 residues. CDR1 is SEHNR and CDR2 is FQNEAQ in the germline V gene (reference sequence). CDR3 residues: CASSLRPWRANYNEQFF. CDR3 sequence (DNA): TGTGCCAGCAGCTTGAGGCCTTGGAGGGCTAACTACAATGAGCAGTTCTTC. Full variable domain (outside the CDR3, taken from reference TRBV7-9 and TRBJ2-1): DTGVSQNPRHKITKRGQNVTFRCDPISEHNRLYWYRQTLGQGPEFLTYFQNEAQLEKSRLLSDRFSAERPKGSFSTLEIQRTEQGDSAMYLCASSLRPWRANYNEQFFGPGTRLTVL.